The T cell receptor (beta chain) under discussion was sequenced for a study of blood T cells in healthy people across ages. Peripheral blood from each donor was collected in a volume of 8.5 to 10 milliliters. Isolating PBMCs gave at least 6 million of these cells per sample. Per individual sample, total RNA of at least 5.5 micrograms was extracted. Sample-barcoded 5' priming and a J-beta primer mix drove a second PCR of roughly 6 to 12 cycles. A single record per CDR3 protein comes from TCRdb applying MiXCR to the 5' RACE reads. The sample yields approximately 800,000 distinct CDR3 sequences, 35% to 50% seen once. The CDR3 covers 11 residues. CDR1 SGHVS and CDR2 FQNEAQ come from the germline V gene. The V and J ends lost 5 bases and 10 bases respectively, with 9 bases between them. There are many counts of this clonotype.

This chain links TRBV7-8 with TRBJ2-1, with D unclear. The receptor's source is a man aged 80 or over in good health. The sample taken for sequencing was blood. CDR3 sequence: CASSLFGEQFF. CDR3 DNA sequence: TGTGCCAGCAGCCTGTTTGGCGAGCAGTTCTTC.